The entry that follows covers one T cell receptor beta chain sequence. Its antigen has not been determined. There are no base qualities to consult, and no much larger clone falls within one base. From the cysteine through the phenylalanine, the CDR3 covers 15 amino acids. Only the CDR3 DNA stays, 45 bases, in frame from base 1. Per the germline V gene (reference sequence), SGHNT is the CDR1 and YYREEE is the CDR2. Unmatched junction bases come to 5, with V trimmed by 4 bases and J by 4 bases. The source of the sample is a study of T cells in localized non-small cell lung cancer (TCRdb year 2020). As for the study more broadly: Comparing tumors with uninvolved tumor-adjacent lungs, the study looked at the T cell repertoires of hundreds of patients with early-stage NSCLC. The cohort comprised around 250 treatment-naïve NSCLC patients with resected, localized lung tumors. The mean age of the NSCLC patients was under 70 years, with 120 to 150 men and around 110 women. General conclusions and limits of the study: Because the study design was exploratory, TCR variables were selected using unadjusted p-values without false-discovery rate correction. Uninvolved tumor-adjacent lung showed the highest T cell clonality, higher than tumor, which suggests more focused antigenic responses in the uninvolved tumor-adjacent lung. Longer overall survival was associated with higher T cell density in blood, whereas shorter survival was associated with higher clonality in adjacent lung. A median of about 61 of the top 100 tumor clones turned up in the paired uninvolved adjacent lung, and 25 to 35 of those clones also ranked among the top 100 of that same adjacent lung. Because multi-region tumor sequencing was not performed, intratumor heterogeneity could not be ruled out.

At diagnosis, tumor, uninvolved tumor-adjacent lung and peripheral blood were collected and then preserved as a mix of FFPE and fresh-frozen material. For TCR repertoire profiling, blood samples were analyzed as peripheral blood mononuclear cells. TCR beta CDR3 regions were sequenced from DNA using the immunoSEQ Assay. The authors processed their data as follows. T cell density was computed as TCR beta template counts normalized to usable DNA estimated by amplifying housekeeping genes. Using the preseqR package, richness was estimated by extrapolating to 120,000 templates for tissue samples and 400,000 templates for PBMC samples. Clonality was taken to be one minus Pielou's evenness. Differential abundance testing on productive amino-acid clonotypes, with a minimum total count of 5 and an alpha of 0.1, was used to identify tissue-enriched TCRs. The Jaccard Index and the Morisita Overlap Index were used to measure how much the repertoires overlapped between compartments. GLIPH grouped TCR beta CDR3s together with public tetramer-defined viral CDR3s, and a viral motif had to include at least three viral sequences and also show V-gene enrichment. TCRdb retrieved this table from immuneACCESS and kept in-frame rearrangements only. Not all clones are present; in checked studies, unresolved V genes account for under half, and no reason is known for the remainder. Clone size and the V and J calls come from that table; the DNA yielded D and trimming. This sample comprises fewer than 35,000 clones, roughly 87% of them detected only once. The top ten constitute 15% to 20% of the sample.

Material: peripheral blood mononuclear cells, obtained before any cancer treatment. The rearranged segments are TRBV5-4 and TRBJ2-5; 12 bases in the junction line up with TRBD2. The sequence derives from a man aged 40 to 75 with stage III lung adenocarcinoma. Read as DNA, the sequence is TGTGCCAGCAGCCTGACTAGCGGGGGAAGAGAGACCCAGTACTTC. This is translated as CASSLTSGGRETQYF.